The 7 T cell receptor beta chains given below trace back to one sample, sequenced in a study of blood T cell repertoires in COVID-19. TCRdb's table, derived via immunoSEQ multiplex PCR, lists solely in-frame clones and lacks some. Of 200,000 to 250,000 clones in the sample, 86% were seen once. Input material: peripheral blood. The receptors originated from a man older than 75 with acute or convalescent COVID-19.

V and J are TRBV4-1 and TRBJ2-3; 9 bases are a match to TRBD2. CDR3 length: 15 amino acids. The V gene end was trimmed by 4 bases and the J gene end by 1 base; junction bases not matched to a gene: 3. Germline V CDR1 and CDR2: MGHRA, YSYEKL. The CDR3 sequence is CASSRRTSGTDTQYF. DNA of the CDR3: TGCGCCAGCAGCCGAAGGACTAGCGGCACAGATACGCAGTATTTT.

This clone turned up a few times. V gene TRBV30 combines with J gene TRBJ2-7; 10 bases align to TRBD2. CDR3 length equals 15 residues. J lost 4 bases, V lost 0 bases, and 6 bases had no gene match. Germline assignment: CDR1 GTSNPN and CDR2 SVGIG (reference sequence). The CDR3 sequence: CAWSVLAGARYEQYF. The CDR3 bases are TGTGCCTGGAGTGTCCTAGCGGGAGCTAGATACGAGCAGTACTTC.

V gene TRBV4-3 combines with J gene TRBJ2-1; 7 bases line up with TRBD2. The V and J ends lost 1 base and 0 bases, in that order; junction bases with no gene match: 6. CDR1 and CDR2 from the germline V gene are LGHNA and YSLEER. This CDR3 is built from 17 residues. The CDR3 DNA is TGCGCCAGCAGCCAAGTGGGAGGGCCCAGCTCCTACAATGAGCAGTTCTTC. Protein product: CASSQVGGPSSYNEQFF.

CDR3 bases: TGTGCCAGCAGCAAAACACTGGAGGCGCAGTATTTT. It specifies CASSKTLEAQYF. V and J are TRBV7-9 and TRBJ2-3; TRBD2 is a possible D gene (5 bases). The length of the CDR3 is 12 residues. Trimming cost V 5 bases and J 10 bases, with 13 bases left between them. Germline V gene data show CDR1 as SEHNR and CDR2 as FQNEAQ (reference sequence).

The V and J genes are TRBV28 and TRBJ1-1; D might be TRBD1 (6 bases). V lost 5 bases, J lost 4 bases, and 14 bases lay in between. Per germline, CDR1 MDHEN and CDR2 SYDVKM. The CDR3 is made up of 14 amino acids. The CDR3: CASSPEGGRTEAFF. Written as DNA, the CDR3 is TGTGCCAGCAGTCCCGAAGGGGGACGCACTGAAGCTTTCTTT.

On this clone: Additional DNA sequences in this sample encode the identical CDR3. V is TRBV7-6 and J is TRBJ2-5; D may be TRBD1 (5 bases). The germline V gene encodes CDR1 SGHVS and CDR2 FNYEAQ. Trimming shortened V by 5 bases and J by 2 bases, and 9 bases separated the two germline ends. CDR3 length: 13 residues. For the CDR3, the DNA is TGTGCCAGCAGCAGGGGAAGACAAGAGACCCAGTACTTC. Its translation: CASSRGRQETQYF.

This clone was seen just once. The chain carries TRBV19 and TRBJ2-2; possibly TRBD2 for D (7 bases). The CDR3 consists of 16 residues. Trimming removed 5 bases at V and 0 bases at J, with 13 bases between. In germline, CDR1 is LNHDA, CDR2 SQIVND (reference sequence). CDR3 protein: CASSQGLAANTGELFF. The CDR3 DNA reads as TGTGCCAGTAGTCAGGGGCTAGCGGCGAACACCGGGGAGCTGTTTTTT.